The sequence of this TCR beta chain was determined in a study of blood T cell repertoires in COVID-19. Study information: Whether acute or convalescent, the COVID-19 samples came from the United States, Italy and Spain. The analysed material was cDNA or gDNA that came from T cells, B-cell-depleted T cells, or PBMCs.

Under the authors' procedure: Reference gene primers were amplified, and this amplification served to estimate nucleated cell counts. The assay was immunoSEQ multiplex PCR, and TCRdb's table has in-frame clones only and misses some. V and J calls and clone size follow that table, whereas D and trimming were derived from the DNA. The data show about 110,000 clones, roughly 84% seen once. Germline V gene data show CDR1 as MRHNA and CDR2 as SNTAGT. This CDR3 is built from 16 residues. The V end lost 0 bases, the J end lost 3 bases, and 13 bases lay between the germline ends. Sequencing was performed on peripheral blood. The V call is TRBV6-4, the J call TRBJ2-3, with a possible D match to TRBD2 (6 bases). This sequence was found in a woman in her 70s with acute or convalescent COVID-19. The chain's CDR3 is CASSDSKGTLTDTQYF. As DNA, the CDR3 is TGTGCCAGCAGTGACTCTAAAGGGACTCTTACAGATACGCAGTATTTT.